This TCR beta chain was identified in a study of T cells after yellow fever vaccination. Study findings and constraints: High-abundance clonotypes from the bulk population could contaminate FACS-sorted repertoires.

A single record per CDR3 protein comes from TCRdb applying MiXCR to the 5' RACE reads. The profile shows more than 95,000 distinct CDR3 sequences, about 7.2% of them singletons. Trimming removed 1 base from V and 6 bases from J; junction bases left unmatched: 6. Germline CDR1 SSHAT, CDR2 FNYEAQ (reference sequence). This CDR3 spans 15 amino acids. This clonotype appeared a few times. Its antigen remains unknown. The receptor was derived from a man in his late teens or twenties who received the YFV17D yellow fever vaccine. This specimen was CD4+ T cells sorted from PBMCs, taken about 41 days after the first yellow fever vaccination. The chain couples TRBV7-7 to TRBJ2-1; 7 bases align to TRBD2. CDR3 loop: CASSLGLAPINEQFF. The CDR3 bases are TGTGCCAGCAGCTTAGGACTAGCCCCCATCAATGAGCAGTTCTTC.